A single sample gave rise to the 10 T cell receptor beta chains below, sequenced in a study of blood T cells in healthy people across ages. Alongside a J-beta primer mix, a sample-barcoded 5' primer served in a second PCR lasting roughly 7 to 11 cycles. Each CDR3 protein is one row after TCRdb ran MiXCR on the 5' RACE reads. The sample shows about 680,000 distinct CDR3 sequences, 45% to 50% of them seen only once. The material sequenced was blood. The receptors originated from a woman aged 55-70 years in good health.

The chain has TRBV29-1 and TRBJ2-5; perhaps TRBD1 as D (5 bases). The CDR3 spans 13 residues. Germline V lookup: CDR1 SQVTM, CDR2 ANQGSEA. Trimming took 7 bases from V and 11 from J, leaving 23 bases between them. CDR3 amino acids: CSGKMRQLDEQYF. The CDR3 DNA is TGCAGCGGTAAGATGAGACAGCTCGATGAGCAGTACTTC.

This rearrangement joins TRBV14 to TRBJ1-2, with D possibly matching TRBD1 (5 bases). In germline, CDR1 is SGHDN, CDR2 FVKESK. The CDR3 spans 17 residues. Trimming pared 0 bases from V and 4 bases from J, leaving 18 bases between. The CDR3 nucleotides read TGTGCCAGCAGCCAAGATCCACCGGCAGGGTGGAGCTATGGCTACACCTTC. Its translation is CASSQDPPAGWSYGYTF.

The rearrangement links TRBV4-1 to TRBJ2-5; either TRBD1 or TRBD2 may supply D (6 bases each). Trimming pared 1 base from V and 2 bases from J, leaving 14 bases between. Looked up from germline, CDR1 is MGHRA and CDR2 is YSYEKL. This CDR3 is 16 amino acids long. The CDR3 here is CASSQVGGRRQETQYF. As DNA, the CDR3 is TGCGCCAGCAGCCAAGTCGGGGGCCGACGGCAAGAGACCCAGTACTTC.

This clonotype was recorded at least ten times. This sequence joins TRBV7-9 and TRBJ2-7; 9 nucleotides agree with TRBD1. The CDR3 contains 14 residues. The germline gives CDR1 SEHNR, CDR2 FQNEAQ (reference sequence). J was trimmed by 5 bases and V by 5 bases; bases with no gene match: 7. The CDR3 protein is CASSRDREVHEQYF. The CDR3 nucleotides read TGTGCCAGCAGCAGGGACAGGGAAGTCCACGAGCAGTACTTC.

This clonotype was seen a single time. The chain links TRBV5-1 to TRBJ2-1, with TRBD2 identical over 11 bases. Looked up from germline, CDR1 is SGHRS and CDR2 is YFSETQ. This CDR3 spans 15 amino acids. Unmatched junction bases numbered 8, after V lost 4 bases and J lost 8 bases. The CDR3 region is CASSRIAGGNYEQFF. Written as DNA, the CDR3 is TGCGCCAGCAGCCGCATAGCGGGAGGGAATTATGAGCAGTTCTTC.

The chain joins TRBV5-1 to TRBJ1-1; 10 bases agree with TRBD1. With V trimmed by 6 bases and J by 5 bases, 10 bases remained unmatched. The CDR3 has 15 residues. Germline V lookup: CDR1 SGHRS, CDR2 YFSETQ. For the CDR3, the DNA is TGCGCCAGCAAGGGACAGGGGTCGTCAGGGACTGAAGCTTTCTTT. This sequence encodes CASKGQGSSGTEAFF.

This rearrangement joins TRBV7-2 to TRBJ1-2, with 7 positions matching TRBD1. V shed 5 bases and J 6 bases; nucleotides not matched to a gene: 9. Germline assignment: CDR1 SGHTA and CDR2 FQGNSA. The CDR3 consists of 14 residues. As DNA, the CDR3 is TGTGCCAGCAGCCCGTATCAGGGGGAGAATGGCTACACCTTC. As protein: CASSPYQGENGYTF.

The rearrangement links TRBV21-1 to TRBJ2-5. TRBV21-1 is a listed pseudogene. CDR3 length equals 12 residues. Here the CDR3 DNA reads TGTGCCAGCAGCAAAGATACGGAGACCCAGTACTTC. Its translation is CASSKDTETQYF.

In its sample, this clonotype was seen many times. V is TRBV29-1 and J is TRBJ2-7; D remains unclear. Germline CDR1 SQVTM, CDR2 ANQGSEA. The CDR3 covers 12 residues. Trimming left V 1 base short and J 6 bases short, with 10 bases between. CDR3 sequence (DNA): TGCAGCGTTGAAGGGGTCGAGTTCGAGCAGTACTTC. Protein sequence: CSVEGVEFEQYF.

Comments on this clonotype: With a much larger clone just one base away, this may be a read error. The chain couples TRBV7-9 to TRBJ1-6; D call uncertain. This CDR3 contains 13 residues. Germline values: CDR1 SEHNR, CDR2 FQNEAQ (reference sequence). CDR3 in amino acids: CASSLEGGSPPHF. In nucleotides, the CDR3 is TGTGCCAGCAGCTTAGAAGGAGGCTCACCCCCCCACTTT.